A selection of T cell receptor beta chains follows, all from one sample in a study of T cell changes during pregnancy in multiple sclerosis. Libraries were prepared by immunoSEQ multiplex PCR; TCRdb keeps only in-frame clonotypes and omits some of them. This sample has tens of thousands of clones, with more than 85% found just once. The sample was peripheral blood, taken in the first trimester of pregnancy. The receptor source for this set is a female donor with multiple sclerosis, enrolled in a pregnancy study. The CDR3 runs from the conserved cysteine through the conserved F or W. A D gene is named only where the DNA matches it firmly. Rows may omit the clone size; those that give it use once, few, many or a size class.

D	V	J	size	CDR3	DNA
TRBD1	TRBV28	TRBJ2-5	NA	CASSLGQGIQETQYF	TGTGCCAGCAGTCTGGGACAGGGGATTCAAGAGACCCAGTACTTC
NA	TRBV7-8	TRBJ2-2	NA	CASSPGGRGANTGELFF	TGTGCCAGCAGCCCCGGGGGGAGGGGGGCGAACACCGGGGAGCTGTTTTTT
NA	TRBV9	TRBJ2-3	once	CASSVGWTEGNTQYF	TGTGCCAGCAGCGTAGGATGGACGGAGGGGAATACGCAGTATTTT
NA	TRBV27	TRBJ1-2	NA	CASSLSRGAQHYGYTF	TGTGCCAGCAGTTTATCCCGGGGGGCGCAACACTATGGCTACACCTTC
TRBD1	TRBV19	TRBJ2-2	few	CASTGTGNTGELFF	TGTGCCAGTACCGGGACAGGGAACACCGGGGAGCTGTTTTTT
TRBD1	TRBV10-2	TRBJ2-7	NA	CASSDAGGFYEQYF	TGCGCCAGCAGTGATGCAGGGGGTTTCTACGAGCAGTACTTC
TRBD1	TRBV9	TRBJ1-6	NA	CASSVATGASSPLHF	TGTGCCAGCAGCGTTGCTACAGGGGCCAGTTCACCCCTCCACTTT
NA	TRBV28	TRBJ2-7	once	CASTTGIEEQYF	TGTGCCAGCACGACTGGAATTGAGGAGCAGTACTTC
TRBD2	TRBV27	TRBJ2-2	NA	CASSFSGAGELFF	TGTGCCAGCAGTTTTAGCGGGGCCGGGGAGCTGTTTTTT
NA	TRBV6-1	TRBJ1-4	NA	CASRWGGNEKLFF	TGTGCCAGCAGATGGGGAGGGAACGAAAAACTGTTTTTT
NA	TRBV6-1	TRBJ2-7	NA	CASRAEEQYF	TGTGCCAGCCGAGCGGAAGAGCAGTACTTC
TRBD1	TRBV27	TRBJ2-3	NA	CASSSGTGQNTQYF	TGTGCCAGCAGTAGTGGGACAGGTCAAAATACGCAGTATTTT
NA	TRBV30	TRBJ1-1	NA	CAWSLGSRGGGTFF	TGTGCCTGGAGTTTGGGGTCGCGGGGGGGCGGAACTTTCTTT
TRBD2	TRBV18	TRBJ2-7	NA	CASSSREFSYEQYF	TGTGCCAGCTCATCGCGGGAGTTCTCCTACGAGCAGTACTTC
NA	TRBV28	TRBJ1-2	NA	CASSERLVRGGYTF	TGTGCCAGCAGCGAGAGATTGGTGAGAGGCGGCTACACCTTC
NA	TRBV5-1	TRBJ1-3	NA	CASSLEGGTGNTIYF	TGCGCCAGCAGCTTGGAGGGGGGGACTGGAAACACCATATATTTT
TRBD1	TRBV5-1	TRBJ2-7	NA	CASSPGEQGGDRGGYEQYF	TGCGCCAGCAGCCCGGGTGAGCAGGGGGGGGACAGGGGGGGTTACGAGCAGTACTTC
NA	TRBV6-5	TRBJ2-7	NA	CASSYSPGPYEQYF	TGTGCCAGCAGTTACTCGCCAGGCCCCTACGAGCAGTACTTC
NA	TRBV19	TRBJ2-5	NA	CASSIAGTGSRYQETQYF	TGTGCCAGTAGTATAGCCGGGACTGGGTCAAGGTACCAAGAGACCCAGTACTTC
NA	TRBV9	TRBJ2-7	NA	CASSVSAGENYEQYF	TGTGCCAGCAGCGTATCGGCAGGCGAGAATTACGAGCAGTACTTC
TRBD1	TRBV7-6	TRBJ1-1	NA	CASSLGTGNTEAFF	TGTGCCAGCAGCTTAGGGACAGGGAACACTGAAGCTTTCTTT
NA	TRBV28	TRBJ2-3	NA	CASSSGPKPGTQYF	TGTGCCAGCAGTTCAGGCCCCAAACCCGGTACGCAGTATTTT
TRBD2	TRBV5-5	TRBJ2-1	NA	CASSLRLADNEQFF	TGTGCCAGCAGCTTGCGACTAGCGGACAATGAGCAGTTCTTC
NA	TRBV7-9	TRBJ2-5	NA	CASSLTGSRGSETQYF	TGTGCCAGCAGCTTAACCGGGTCGCGGGGATCAGAGACCCAGTACTTC
NA	TRBV2	TRBJ2-7	NA	CASSYRAGEQYF	TGTGCCAGCAGCTACAGGGCCGGGGAGCAGTACTTC
NA	TRBV5-1	TRBJ2-2	NA	CASSTPRANTGELFF	TGCGCCAGCAGCACCCCGCGGGCGAACACCGGGGAGCTGTTTTTT
NA	TRBV30	TRBJ1-5	NA	CAWSDGVNQPQHF	TGTGCCTGGAGTGACGGGGTCAATCAGCCCCAGCATTTT
TRBD2	TRBV6-6	TRBJ2-1	NA	CASSYSTSGSMNEQFF	TGTGCCAGCAGTTACTCGACTAGCGGGAGTATGAATGAGCAGTTCTTC
NA	TRBV18	TRBJ1-5	NA	CASSPTDGRFQPQHF	TGTGCCAGCTCACCCACGGACGGGAGATTTCAGCCCCAGCATTTT
TRBD1	TRBV4-1	TRBJ2-7	NA	CASSQGGTGRYEQYF	TGCGCCAGCAGCCAAGGCGGGACAGGGAGGTACGAGCAGTACTTC
NA	TRBV5-1	TRBJ1-2	NA	CASSPGNRVVEDGYTF	TGCGCCAGCAGCCCCGGCAACAGGGTAGTGGAGGATGGCTACACCTTC
TRBD1	TRBV5-8	TRBJ1-1	NA	CASSFFTGTVNTEAFF	TGTGCCAGCAGCTTTTTCACCGGGACAGTAAACACTGAAGCTTTCTTT
TRBD2	TRBV4-1	TRBJ2-7	NA	CASSPLAGGPGEQYF	TGCGCCAGCAGCCCCCTAGCGGGGGGGCCTGGGGAGCAGTACTTC
NA	TRBV30	TRBJ1-1	NA	CAWSDGGEAFF	TGTGCCTGGAGCGATGGGGGGGAAGCTTTCTTT
TRBD1	TRBV6-1	TRBJ1-1	NA	CASSAVTGGYTEAFF	TGTGCCAGCAGTGCAGTCACAGGGGGCTACACTGAAGCTTTCTTT
NA	TRBV18	TRBJ2-6	NA	CASSPVSAGANVLTF	TGTGCCAGCTCACCCGTATCGGCTGGGGCCAACGTCCTGACTTTC
NA	TRBV29-1	TRBJ1-4	NA	CSVSGGGYGEKLFF	TGCAGCGTCTCGGGGGGAGGGTATGGTGAAAAACTGTTTTTT
TRBD1	TRBV5-6	TRBJ2-6	NA	CASRETGFTGANVLTF	TGTGCCAGCAGAGAGACAGGGTTTACTGGGGCCAACGTCCTGACTTTC
NA	TRBV18	TRBJ1-2	NA	CASSPDSNYGYTF	TGTGCCAGCTCACCGGACAGCAACTATGGCTACACCTTC
TRBD2	TRBV18	TRBJ2-2	NA	CASSGTGTSGMNGELFF	TGTGCCAGCTCAGGAACCGGGACTAGCGGGATGAACGGGGAGCTGTTTTTT
NA	TRBV5-4	TRBJ1-1	NA	CATSGRGNTEAFF	TGTGCCACCTCCGGACGGGGGAACACTGAAGCTTTCTTT
NA	TRBV14	TRBJ2-7	NA	CASSQAVLPSYEQYF	TGTGCCAGCAGCCAAGCCGTCCTTCCTTCCTACGAGCAGTACTTC
NA	TRBV19	TRBJ1-2	NA	CASTGDYGYTF	TGTGCCAGTACAGGGGACTATGGCTACACCTTC
NA	TRBV4-1	TRBJ1-2	NA	CASSQEGSRPIRYTF	TGCGCCAGCAGCCAGGAAGGGAGTCGGCCTATCCGCTACACCTTC
NA	TRBV19	TRBJ1-4	NA	CASSILRGTNEKLFF	TGTGCCAGTAGTATCCTCAGGGGAACTAATGAAAAACTGTTTTTT
NA	TRBV27	TRBJ2-2	NA	CASSSTDGLPAVGELFF	TGTGCCAGCAGCTCCACAGACGGACTACCCGCCGTCGGGGAGCTGTTTTTT
NA	TRBV9	TRBJ1-2	NA	CASSYRDSNYGYTF	TGTGCCAGCAGCTACAGGGATTCTAACTATGGCTACACCTTC
TRBD1	TRBV19	TRBJ1-5	NA	CASSGWTGSNSNQPQHF	TGTGCCAGTAGTGGCTGGACAGGGTCTAATAGCAATCAGCCCCAGCATTTT
NA	TRBV21-1	TRBJ1-4	once	CASGKTGANEKLFF	TGTGCCAGCGGAAAGACAGGGGCAAATGAAAAACTGTTTTTT
NA	TRBV6-1	TRBJ1-3	once	CASSGGTDSGNTIYF	TGTGCCAGCAGTGGCGGGACGGACTCTGGAAACACCATATATTTT
NA	TRBV6-6	TRBJ1-5	NA	CASRAPQGSNQPQHF	TGTGCCAGCAGAGCTCCTCAGGGGAGCAATCAGCCCCAGCATTTT